Shown below are 26 T cell receptor beta chains from a single sample sequenced in a study of beta chain features in type 1 diabetes. The study reverse transcribed the entire isolated RNA, so it sequenced expressed TCRB transcripts. Clones were read by immunoSEQ multiplex PCR, and TCRdb kept only the in-frame ones, dropping some. The table has hundreds of thousands of clones, about 12% seen once. Sequenced material: naive CD4+ T cells from blood. Every receptor here comes from a man between 18 and 29 years old in good health.

This clone has only a few counts. The J gene is TRBJ2-7, the V gene TRBV5-4; weak D call: TRBD1 (5 bases). Trimming stripped 2 bases from V and 7 bases from J, with 10 bases between. Germline assignment: CDR1 SGHNT and CDR2 YYREEE (reference sequence). The CDR3 totals 12 residues. CDR3 sequence (DNA): TGTGCCAGCAGCTTAACAGGAAGGGAGCAGTACTTC. This sequence encodes CASSLTGREQYF.

The table lists this clone with a few counts. The chain links TRBV11-2 to TRBJ2-7; 7 nucleotides line up with TRBD1. Germline CDR1 reads SGHAT; CDR2 reads FQNNGV. The ends lost 4 bases at V and 4 bases at J; junction bases unmatched: 13. This CDR3 region has 16 residues. CDR3 in amino acids: CASSWTVEGAQYEQYF. DNA for the CDR3: TGTGCCAGCAGCTGGACGGTAGAGGGGGCGCAGTACGAGCAGTACTTC.

This clone has just a few counts. This chain joins TRBV7-3 and TRBJ1-4, with a tentative D call TRBD1 (5 bases). CDR1 SGHTA and CDR2 FQGTGA come from the germline V gene. This CDR3 contains 17 residues. V gave up 0 bases and J gave up 3 bases, with 14 bases separating them. The CDR3 loop reads CASSLTGYPGANEKLFF. The CDR3 DNA reads as TGTGCCAGCAGCTTAACGGGGTACCCGGGGGCTAATGAAAAACTGTTTTTT.

This clone was seen only a few times. J is TRBJ1-1 and V is TRBV7-9; 7 nucleotides match TRBD1. V was clipped by 3 bases and J by 0 bases; unmatched bases: 4. This CDR3 contains 15 residues. Per the germline V gene, CDR1 is SEHNR and CDR2 is FQNEAQ (reference sequence). The CDR3 is CASSFLGQLNTEAFF. In DNA form, the CDR3 reads TGTGCCAGCAGCTTCTTGGGACAGTTGAACACTGAAGCTTTCTTT.

The chain carries TRBV29-1 and TRBJ1-1; TRBD1 agrees at 9 bases. The V gene's germline CDR1 is SQVTM and CDR2 ANQGSEA. The junction had 8 bases not matched to a gene; V was cut back by 7 bases and J by 5 bases. The CDR3 length is 13 residues. The CDR3 sequence is CSATRTGETEAFF. CDR3 nucleotide sequence: TGCAGCGCTACCCGGACAGGGGAAACTGAAGCTTTCTTT.

Only a few counts were recorded for this clone. The chain links TRBV2 to TRBJ1-1; D is uncertain. In germline, CDR1 is SNHLY, CDR2 FYNNEI. This CDR3 contains 13 residues. Trimming pared 6 bases from V and 4 bases from J, leaving 12 bases between. The CDR3: CASRPSWPTEAFF. Written as DNA, the CDR3 is TGTGCCAGCAGGCCTTCTTGGCCCACTGAAGCTTTCTTT. The full variable domain, completed using reference TRBV2 and TRBJ1-1, is EPEVTQTPSHQVTQMGQEVILRCVPISNHLYFYWYRQILGQKVEFLVSFYNNEISEKSEIFDDQFSVERPDGSNFTLKIRSTKLEDSAMYFCASRPSWPTEAFFGQGTRLTVV.

This clone occurred a few times. This sequence joins TRBV5-1 and TRBJ1-1; D perhaps matches TRBD1 (5 bases). Trimming cost V 8 bases and J 6 bases, with 17 bases left between them. CDR3 length: 13 residues. The germline CDR1 and CDR2 sequences are SGHRS and YFSETQ. CDR3 region: CASKTAPGAEAFF. CDR3 DNA: TGCGCCAGTAAGACGGCCCCGGGGGCTGAAGCTTTCTTT.

The J gene is TRBJ2-3, the V gene TRBV6-5, with 10 bases lining up with TRBD1. With V trimmed by 4 bases and J by 8 bases, 9 bases remained unmatched. The germline V gene has CDR1 MNHEY and CDR2 SVGAGI. The CDR3 length is 15 residues. The CDR3 here is CASSSRDRGLGTQYF. The CDR3, as DNA: TGTGCCAGCAGTTCCCGGGACAGGGGTCTAGGTACGCAGTATTTT.

This chain links TRBV4-3 with TRBJ2-3, with a tentative D call TRBD1 (5 bases). Between the trimmed V and J ends, which lost 0 bases and 0 bases, there was a span of 13 bases. The germline gives CDR1 LGHNA, CDR2 YSLEER. This CDR3 region has 17 residues. CDR3 amino acids: CASSQDNVGLSTDTQYF. The CDR3 nucleotides are TGCGCCAGCAGCCAAGATAATGTGGGGCTGAGCACAGATACGCAGTATTTT.

The V gene is TRBV28, the J gene TRBJ1-1; D gene uncertain. Trimming removed 3 bases at V and 6 bases at J, with 14 bases between. In germline, CDR1 is MDHEN, CDR2 SYDVKM. This CDR3 has 14 amino acids. The CDR3 loop is CASSLGLYSPEAFF. Written as DNA, the CDR3 is TGTGCCAGCAGTTTGGGTTTATACAGCCCTGAAGCTTTCTTT.

This clone was recorded a few times. The chain employs TRBV20-1 and TRBJ2-7; D unresolved. The CDR3 runs to 11 residues. With 1 base removed from V and 3 bases from J, the gap between germline ends came to 4 bases. Germline CDR1 reads DFQATT; CDR2 reads SNEGSKA (reference sequence). The CDR3 region has the DNA TGCAGTGCTAGAGGCGACTACGAGCAGTACTTC. Encoded protein: CSARGDYEQYF.

This clone was observed a handful of times. The rearrangement joins TRBV5-1 to TRBJ1-2; D not resolved. Germline CDR1 reads SGHRS; CDR2 reads YFSETQ. V lost 1 base and J 4 bases, leaving 17 bases between the germline ends. The CDR3 loop spans 16 amino acids. The CDR3 sequence is CASSLWMGSSSYGYTF. The CDR3 DNA reads as TGCGCCAGCAGCTTGTGGATGGGCAGCAGCTCCTATGGCTACACCTTC.

A few counts support this clone. The chain combines TRBV2 with TRBJ1-1; D possibly corresponds to TRBD1 (5 bases). There are 13 residues in the CDR3. Trimming took 10 bases from V and 1 from J, leaving 13 bases between them. The germline CDR1 and CDR2 sequences are SNHLY and FYNNEI. CDR3 sequence reads: CATTFRANTEAFF. The CDR3 DNA reads TGTGCCACCACCTTCAGGGCGAACACTGAAGCTTTCTTT. Full variable domain (outside the CDR3, taken from reference TRBV2 and TRBJ1-1): EPEVTQTPSHQVTQMGQEVILRCVPISNHLYFYWYRQILGQKVEFLVSFYNNEISEKSEIFDDQFSVERPDGSNFTLKIRSTKLEDSAMYFCATTFRANTEAFFGQGTRLTVV.

There are a few counts of this clone. The chain employs TRBV7-8 and TRBJ1-5; unclear D gene. Trimming took 0 bases from V and 4 from J, leaving 13 bases between them. Germline CDR1 and CDR2: SGHVS and FQNEAQ. There are 16 residues in the CDR3. This chain's CDR3 is CASSLASLGENQPQHF. The CDR3 bases are TGTGCCAGCAGCTTAGCTTCACTTGGAGAAAATCAGCCCCAGCATTTT.

The V gene is TRBV30, the J gene TRBJ2-7, with D perhaps TRBD2 (7 bases). V was pared by 3 bases and J by 7 bases, with 19 bases between. CDR3 length equals 14 residues. Germline loops: CDR1 GTSNPN, CDR2 SVGIG (reference sequence). The CDR3: CAWRRTGGAGEQYF. In DNA form, the CDR3 reads TGTGCCTGGAGACGTACGGGGGGCGCGGGGGAGCAGTACTTC.

This sequence joins TRBV6-5 and TRBJ2-7; 7 bases agree with TRBD1. Germline-derived CDR1 and CDR2 are MNHEY and SVGAGI. The V segment lost 2 bases and the J segment 6 bases; nucleotides outside the gene matches: 4. The CDR3 contains 13 residues. CDR3 sequence: CASSYLGDSEQYF. The CDR3 region has the DNA TGTGCCAGCAGTTACCTAGGGGACAGCGAGCAGTACTTC.

This clone has a handful of counts. The V and J genes are TRBV4-1 and TRBJ1-5, with D unclear. Trimming pared 1 base from V and 4 bases from J, leaving 8 bases between. The germline CDR1 and CDR2 sequences are MGHRA and YSYEKL. CDR3 length: 14 residues. The CDR3 DNA reads as TGCGCCAGCAGCCAAGTAGCCGAGAATCAGCCCCAGCATTTT. It yields the protein CASSQVAENQPQHF.

This clone was found a few times. J is TRBJ1-1 and V is TRBV19, with D perhaps TRBD1 (6 bases). This CDR3 has 14 amino acids. Per germline, CDR1 LNHDA and CDR2 SQIVND (reference sequence). V was pared by 7 bases and J by 1 base, with 13 bases between. This CDR3 is CASIVTGPNTEAFF. CDR3 in DNA: TGTGCCAGTATAGTCACAGGGCCGAACACTGAAGCTTTCTTT.

The chain links TRBV6-4 to TRBJ2-5; D gene ambiguous. From germline, CDR1 is MRHNA and CDR2 SNTAGT. The CDR3 totals 13 residues. V was shortened by 2 bases and J by 1 base, with 5 bases between the two germline ends. CDR3 DNA sequence: TGTGCCAGCAGTGACCCTACCCAAGAGACCCAGTACTTC. Its translation is CASSDPTQETQYF.

V and J are TRBV27 and TRBJ2-3, with 10 bases that match TRBD2. The CDR3 totals 15 residues. The junction had 9 bases not matched to a gene; V was cut back by 9 bases and J by 3 bases. Germline CDR1 MNHEY, CDR2 SMNVEV (reference sequence). The CDR3 is CASGQAGGFTDTQYF. The CDR3 DNA sequence: TGTGCCAGTGGGCAAGCGGGAGGGTTTACAGATACGCAGTATTTT.

This clone came up a few times. The chain couples TRBV7-2 to TRBJ2-7; perhaps TRBD1 as D (6 bases). Germline CDR1 and CDR2: SGHTA and FQGNSA. With 10 bases removed from V and 6 bases from J, the gap between germline ends came to 19 bases. The length of the CDR3 is 13 residues. In DNA form, the CDR3 reads TGTGCCAACACGGGACACCAAGGGGGCGAGCAGTACTTC. This sequence encodes CANTGHQGGEQYF.

This clone appeared a few times. V and J are TRBV29-1 and TRBJ2-7, with a tentative D call TRBD2 (6 bases). CDR3 size: 11 residues. Germline CDR1 SQVTM, CDR2 ANQGSEA. Trimming cost V 6 bases and J 4 bases, with 10 bases left between them. CDR3 sequence reads: CSVGAGYEQYF. As DNA, the CDR3 is TGCAGCGTCGGGGCGGGGTACGAGCAGTACTTC.

This clone has just a few counts. J is TRBJ1-1 and V is TRBV5-1; D is unclear. CDR1 is SGHRS and CDR2 is YFSETQ in the germline V gene. This CDR3 contains 14 residues. With 6 bases removed from V and 1 base from J, the gap between germline ends came to 13 bases. CDR3 nucleotides: TGCGCCAGCAACCTACTTAACGGGAACACTGAAGCTTTCTTT. It is translated as CASNLLNGNTEAFF. Combining the CDR3 with reference TRBV5-1 and TRBJ1-1 gives the whole variable domain KAGVTQTPRYLIKTRGQQVTLSCSPISGHRSVSWYQQTPGQGLQFLFEYFSETQRNKGNFPGRFSGRQFSNSRSEMNVSTLELGDSALYLCASNLLNGNTEAFFGQGTRLTVV.

V usage is TRBV5-1 and J usage is TRBJ2-1; 7 nucleotides align to TRBD1. Trimming cost V 4 bases and J 3 bases; bases outside gene matches: 4. CDR1 is SGHRS and CDR2 is YFSETQ in the germline V gene. This CDR3 spans 14 amino acids. DNA for the CDR3: TGCGCCAGCAGCATCGGACAGGTCTACAATGAGCAGTTCTTC. Encoded protein: CASSIGQVYNEQFF. The whole variable domain, remainder taken from reference TRBV5-1 and TRBJ2-1, is KAGVTQTPRYLIKTRGQQVTLSCSPISGHRSVSWYQQTPGQGLQFLFEYFSETQRNKGNFPGRFSGRQFSNSRSEMNVSTLELGDSALYLCASSIGQVYNEQFFGPGTRLTVL.

The chain joins TRBV10-3 to TRBJ2-2; D gene uncertain. This CDR3 is built from 15 residues. V shed 4 bases and J shed 1 base, with 10 bases lying between them. The germline V gene has CDR1 ENHRY and CDR2 SYGVKD. The CDR3 here is CAISGRQLNTGELFF. CDR3 coding DNA: TGTGCCATCAGTGGGCGGCAGTTGAACACCGGGGAGCTGTTTTTT.

This clone was counted only a few times. The chain employs TRBV6-4 and TRBJ2-3; 9 bases agree with TRBD1. J was trimmed by 3 bases and V by 2 bases; bases with no gene match: 3. Germline V gene sequence: CDR1 MRHNA, CDR2 SNTAGT. The CDR3 consists of 15 residues. The CDR3 bases are TGTGCCAGCAGTGACGGACAGGGGATGACAGATACGCAGTATTTT. Translated, it gives CASSDGQGMTDTQYF.